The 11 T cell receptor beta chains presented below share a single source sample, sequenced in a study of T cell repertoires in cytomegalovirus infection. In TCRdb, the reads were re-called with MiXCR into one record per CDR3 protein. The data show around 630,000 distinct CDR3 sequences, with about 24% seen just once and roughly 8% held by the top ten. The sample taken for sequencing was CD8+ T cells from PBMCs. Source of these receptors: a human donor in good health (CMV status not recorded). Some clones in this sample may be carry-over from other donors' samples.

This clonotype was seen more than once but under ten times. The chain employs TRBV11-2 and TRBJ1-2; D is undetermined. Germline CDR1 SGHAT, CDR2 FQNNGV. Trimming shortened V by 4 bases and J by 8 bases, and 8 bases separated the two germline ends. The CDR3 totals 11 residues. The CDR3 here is CASSSDRGYTF. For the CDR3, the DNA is TGTGCCAGCAGCTCAGATCGGGGCTACACCTTC.

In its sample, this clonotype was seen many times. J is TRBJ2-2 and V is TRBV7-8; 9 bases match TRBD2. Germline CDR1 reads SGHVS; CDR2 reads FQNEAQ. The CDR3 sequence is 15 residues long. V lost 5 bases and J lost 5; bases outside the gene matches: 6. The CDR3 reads CASSPIAGATGELFF. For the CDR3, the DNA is TGTGCCAGCAGCCCTATAGCGGGGGCAACCGGGGAGCTGTTTTTT.

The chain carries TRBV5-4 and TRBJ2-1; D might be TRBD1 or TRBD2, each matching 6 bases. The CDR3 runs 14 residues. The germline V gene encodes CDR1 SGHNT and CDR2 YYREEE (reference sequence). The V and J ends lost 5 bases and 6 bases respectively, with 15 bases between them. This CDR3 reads CASSIPEGGNEQFF. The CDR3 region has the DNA TGTGCCAGCAGTATTCCCGAGGGGGGCAATGAGCAGTTCTTC.

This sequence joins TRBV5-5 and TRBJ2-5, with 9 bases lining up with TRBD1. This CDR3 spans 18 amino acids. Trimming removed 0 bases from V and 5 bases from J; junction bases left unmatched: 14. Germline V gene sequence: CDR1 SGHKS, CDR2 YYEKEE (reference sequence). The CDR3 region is CASSLDTFGQGPWETQYF. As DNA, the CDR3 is TGTGCCAGCAGCTTGGACACCTTCGGACAGGGGCCTTGGGAGACCCAGTACTTC.

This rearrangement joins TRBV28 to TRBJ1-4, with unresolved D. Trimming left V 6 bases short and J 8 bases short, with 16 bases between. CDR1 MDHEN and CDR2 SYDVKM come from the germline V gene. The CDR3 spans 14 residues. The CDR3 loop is CASRGGSKGEKLFF. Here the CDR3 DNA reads TGTGCCAGCAGGGGTGGAAGTAAGGGCGAAAAACTGTTTTTT.

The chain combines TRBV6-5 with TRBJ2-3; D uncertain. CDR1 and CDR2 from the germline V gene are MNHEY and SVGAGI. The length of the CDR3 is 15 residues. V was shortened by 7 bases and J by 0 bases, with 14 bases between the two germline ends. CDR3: CASNWQWASTDTQYF. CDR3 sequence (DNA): TGTGCCAGCAACTGGCAGTGGGCTAGCACAGATACGCAGTATTTT.

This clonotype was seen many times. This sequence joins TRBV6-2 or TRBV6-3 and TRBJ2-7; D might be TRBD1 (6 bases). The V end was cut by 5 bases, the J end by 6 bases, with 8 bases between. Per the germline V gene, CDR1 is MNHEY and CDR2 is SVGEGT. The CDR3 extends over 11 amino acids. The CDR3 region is CASSAGVEQYV. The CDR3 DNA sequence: TGTGCCAGCAGTGCAGGGGTCGAGCAGTACGTC.

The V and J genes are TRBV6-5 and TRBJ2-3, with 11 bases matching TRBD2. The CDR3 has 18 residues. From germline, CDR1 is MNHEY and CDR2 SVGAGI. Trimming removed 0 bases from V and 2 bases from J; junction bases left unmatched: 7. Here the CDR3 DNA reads TGTGCCAGCAGTTACTCGATGCCTAGCGGGGGGCACACAGATACGCAGTATTTT. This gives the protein CASSYSMPSGGHTDTQYF.

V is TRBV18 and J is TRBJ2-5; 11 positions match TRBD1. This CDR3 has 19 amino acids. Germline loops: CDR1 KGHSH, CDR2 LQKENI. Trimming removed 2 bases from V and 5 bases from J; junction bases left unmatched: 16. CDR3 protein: CASSPYPVPGQGVSETQYF. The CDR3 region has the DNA TGTGCCAGCTCACCATATCCGGTCCCGGGACAGGGGGTTTCCGAGACCCAGTACTTC.

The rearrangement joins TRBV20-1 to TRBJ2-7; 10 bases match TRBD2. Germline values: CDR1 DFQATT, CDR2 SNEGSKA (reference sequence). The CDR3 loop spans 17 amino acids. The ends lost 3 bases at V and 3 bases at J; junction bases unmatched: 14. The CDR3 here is CSASRSKERGGIYEQYF. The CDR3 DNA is TGCAGTGCTAGCCGGAGTAAGGAGCGGGGGGGGATCTACGAGCAGTACTTC.

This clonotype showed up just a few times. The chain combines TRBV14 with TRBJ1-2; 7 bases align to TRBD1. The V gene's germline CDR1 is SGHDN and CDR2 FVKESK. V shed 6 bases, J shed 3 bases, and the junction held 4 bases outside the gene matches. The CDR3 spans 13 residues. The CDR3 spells CASRLTGDYGYTF. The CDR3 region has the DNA TGTGCCAGCAGGTTAACAGGGGACTATGGCTACACCTTC.